This T cell receptor (beta chain) was captured in a study of T cells in Graves' hyperthyroidism and ophthalmopathy. Findings and limits, study-wide: Progression to ophthalmopathy was predicted a median of 6.5 months early.

Graves' hyperthyroidism was deemed stable absent ophthalmopathy progression within 18 months. Lactation, pregnancy, other autoimmune disease or uncontrolled infection led to exclusion of patients. Thyroid ultrasound, orbital computed tomography, clinical symptoms, and serum thyroxine and TRAb underpinned diagnoses. V shed 4 bases and J shed 1 base, with 7 bases lying between them. The CDR3 length is 13 residues. CDR1 DFQATT and CDR2 SNEGSKA come from the germline V gene (reference sequence). The table lists this clonotype with a few counts. The antigen remains undetermined. Amplification targeted TCR beta CDR3 regions from RNA transcripts. A first-round RT-PCR of the TCR CDR3 used the HTBI primer set. One entry per CDR3 protein results from TCRdb running MiXCR on the multiplex PCR reads. Of 550,000 to 800,000 distinct CDR3 sequences in the sample, about a sixth were seen once.

V and J are TRBV20-1 and TRBJ2-2; no firm D call. Sequenced sample: blood. The origin of this receptor is a man younger than 35 with Graves' hyperthyroidism. CDR3 DNA: TGCAGTGCTACCCGCGGGAACACCGGGGAGCTGTTTTTT. Its protein is CSATRGNTGELFF.